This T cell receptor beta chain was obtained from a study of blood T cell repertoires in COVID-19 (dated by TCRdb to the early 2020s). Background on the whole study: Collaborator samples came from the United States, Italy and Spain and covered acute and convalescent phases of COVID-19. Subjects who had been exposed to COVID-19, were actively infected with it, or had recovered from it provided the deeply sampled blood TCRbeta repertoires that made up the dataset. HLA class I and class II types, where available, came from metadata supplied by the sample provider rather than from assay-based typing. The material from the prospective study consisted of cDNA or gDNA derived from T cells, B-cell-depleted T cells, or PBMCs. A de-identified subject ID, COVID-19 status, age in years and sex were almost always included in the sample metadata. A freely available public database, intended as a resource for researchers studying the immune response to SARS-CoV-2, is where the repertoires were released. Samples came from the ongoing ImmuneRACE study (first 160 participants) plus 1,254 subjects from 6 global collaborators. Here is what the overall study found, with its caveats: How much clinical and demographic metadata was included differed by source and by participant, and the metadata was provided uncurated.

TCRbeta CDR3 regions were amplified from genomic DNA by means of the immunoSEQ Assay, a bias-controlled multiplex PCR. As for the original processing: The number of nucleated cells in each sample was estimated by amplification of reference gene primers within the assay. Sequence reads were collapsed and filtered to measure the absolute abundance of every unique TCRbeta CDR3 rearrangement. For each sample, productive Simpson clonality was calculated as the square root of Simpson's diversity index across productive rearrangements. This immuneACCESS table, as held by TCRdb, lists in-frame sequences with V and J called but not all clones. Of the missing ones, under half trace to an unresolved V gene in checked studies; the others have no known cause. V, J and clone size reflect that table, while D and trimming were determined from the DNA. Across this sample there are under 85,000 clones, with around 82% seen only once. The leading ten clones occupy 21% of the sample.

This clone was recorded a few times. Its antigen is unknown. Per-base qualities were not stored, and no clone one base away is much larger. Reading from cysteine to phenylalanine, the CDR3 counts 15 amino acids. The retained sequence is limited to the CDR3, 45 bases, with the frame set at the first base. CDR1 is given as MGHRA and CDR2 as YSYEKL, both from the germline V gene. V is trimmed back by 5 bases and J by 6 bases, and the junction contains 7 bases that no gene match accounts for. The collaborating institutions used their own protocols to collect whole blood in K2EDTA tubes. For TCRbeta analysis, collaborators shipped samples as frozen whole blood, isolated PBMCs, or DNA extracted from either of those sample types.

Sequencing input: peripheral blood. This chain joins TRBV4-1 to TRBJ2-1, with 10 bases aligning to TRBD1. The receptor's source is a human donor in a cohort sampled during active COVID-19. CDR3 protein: CASSARDRGRNEQFF. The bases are TGCGCCAGCAGCGCCCGGGACAGGGGACGCAATGAGCAGTTCTTC.